A selection of T cell receptor beta chains follows, all from one sample in a study of blood T cell repertoires in COVID-19. Only in-frame clones appear in the TCRdb table, and some are missing; sequencing was by immunoSEQ multiplex PCR. The sample lists about 200,000 clones, about nine tenths seen once, with roughly 4.1% in the top ten. The sample was peripheral blood. The receptors come from a man in his fifties or sixties with acute or convalescent COVID-19. Each CDR3 is given with its conserved first and last residue. Fields, in order: CDR3 protein, CDR3 DNA, clone size, J gene, D gene, V gene, CDR3 length. The D gene is left open where the match is weak. Part of the rows lack a size; the others show once, few, many or a class for expanded clones.

CDR3 protein: CASMGQGYGYTF
CDR3 DNA: TGTGCCAGCATGGGACAGGGGTATGGCTACACCTTC
clone size: NA
J gene: TRBJ1-2
D gene: TRBD1
V gene: TRBV27
CDR3 length: 12

CDR3 protein: CASSKALRLAGGPNTGELFF
CDR3 DNA: TGTGCCAGCAGCAAAGCGCTAAGACTAGCGGGGGGGCCGAACACCGGGGAGCTGTTTTTT
clone size: NA
J gene: TRBJ2-2
D gene: NA
V gene: TRBV21-1
CDR3 length: 20

CDR3 protein: CASSLGGGRYNEQFF
CDR3 DNA: TGTGCCAGCAGCTTAGGAGGGGGCCGATACAATGAGCAGTTCTTC
clone size: NA
J gene: TRBJ2-1
D gene: TRBD1
V gene: TRBV7-7
CDR3 length: 15

CDR3 protein: CASSPQGQLQLYGYTF
CDR3 DNA: TGTGCCAGCAGCCCACAGGGACAGCTACAGCTTTATGGCTACACCTTC
clone size: NA
J gene: TRBJ1-2
D gene: TRBD1
V gene: TRBV7-9
CDR3 length: 16

CDR3 protein: CAWSTGTRRDNEQFF
CDR3 DNA: TGTGCCTGGAGTACCGGGACACGCCGGGACAATGAGCAGTTCTTC
clone size: NA
J gene: TRBJ2-1
D gene: NA
V gene: TRBV30
CDR3 length: 15

CDR3 protein: CASSQDAGTGNTIYF
CDR3 DNA: TGCGCCAGCAGCCAAGATGCAGGGACTGGAAACACCATATATTTT
clone size: NA
J gene: TRBJ1-3
D gene: NA
V gene: TRBV4-1
CDR3 length: 15

CDR3 protein: CASGVSPHRGHQPQHF
CDR3 DNA: TGTGCTAGTGGTGTAAGTCCCCACAGGGGGCATCAGCCCCAGCATTTT
clone size: NA
J gene: TRBJ1-5
D gene: TRBD1
V gene: TRBV12-5
CDR3 length: 16

CDR3 protein: CASGVLGRTEAFF
CDR3 DNA: TGTGCCAGCGGGGTCTTGGGGAGGACTGAAGCTTTCTTT
clone size: NA
J gene: TRBJ1-1
D gene: NA
V gene: TRBV2
CDR3 length: 13

CDR3 protein: CASIGQGGETQYF
CDR3 DNA: TGTGCCAGCATCGGACAGGGGGGAGAGACCCAGTACTTC
clone size: once
J gene: TRBJ2-5
D gene: TRBD1
V gene: TRBV5-6
CDR3 length: 13

CDR3 protein: CASSFFRGEQGSTDTQYF
CDR3 DNA: TGTGCCAGCAGCTTCTTTCGGGGGGAACAGGGTAGCACAGATACGCAGTATTTT
clone size: NA
J gene: TRBJ2-3
D gene: NA
V gene: TRBV5-4
CDR3 length: 18

CDR3 protein: CASSSQTGVGQPQHF
CDR3 DNA: TGTGCCAGCAGCTCCCAGACAGGAGTCGGGCAGCCCCAGCATTTT
clone size: NA
J gene: TRBJ1-5
D gene: NA
V gene: TRBV7-9
CDR3 length: 15

CDR3 protein: CASSLSGAVASGANVLTF
CDR3 DNA: TGTGCCAGCAGTTTATCCGGAGCGGTTGCCTCTGGGGCCAACGTCCTGACTTTC
clone size: NA
J gene: TRBJ2-6
D gene: NA
V gene: TRBV27
CDR3 length: 18

CDR3 protein: CASSFSGQGGRTEAFF
CDR3 DNA: TGTGCCAGCAGCTTTAGTGGACAGGGAGGTAGGACTGAAGCTTTCTTT
clone size: NA
J gene: TRBJ1-1
D gene: TRBD1
V gene: TRBV7-9
CDR3 length: 16

CDR3 protein: CASSLQGGGTEAFF
CDR3 DNA: TGTGCCAGCAGCTTACAGGGAGGGGGCACTGAAGCTTTCTTT
clone size: NA
J gene: TRBJ1-1
D gene: NA
V gene: TRBV7-2
CDR3 length: 14

CDR3 protein: CASSSLTGGTTEAFF
CDR3 DNA: TGCGCCAGCAGCTCCCTGACAGGGGGCACCACTGAAGCTTTCTTT
clone size: NA
J gene: TRBJ1-1
D gene: TRBD1
V gene: TRBV5-1
CDR3 length: 15

CDR3 protein: CASSSHRGTEAFF
CDR3 DNA: TGTGCCAGCAGCTCCCATAGAGGGACTGAAGCTTTCTTT
clone size: once
J gene: TRBJ1-1
D gene: NA
V gene: TRBV7-2
CDR3 length: 13

CDR3 protein: CASSLAIYRDRGREQYF
CDR3 DNA: TGTGCCAGCAGCTTAGCGATCTACCGGGACAGGGGGCGCGAGCAGTACTTC
clone size: few
J gene: TRBJ2-7
D gene: TRBD1
V gene: TRBV7-8
CDR3 length: 17

CDR3 protein: CASIRRAGGDTEAFF
CDR3 DNA: TGTGCCAGTATCCGCAGGGCCGGGGGTGATACTGAAGCTTTCTTT
clone size: NA
J gene: TRBJ1-1
D gene: NA
V gene: TRBV19
CDR3 length: 15

CDR3 protein: CASSPGLGTGVGNEQFF
CDR3 DNA: TGTGCCAGCTCACCAGGGCTTGGGACAGGGGTTGGGAATGAGCAGTTCTTC
clone size: NA
J gene: TRBJ2-1
D gene: TRBD1
V gene: TRBV18
CDR3 length: 17

CDR3 protein: CASSLVGGVDYGYTF
CDR3 DNA: TGTGCCAGCAGCTTGGTGGGAGGAGTAGACTATGGCTACACCTTC
clone size: NA
J gene: TRBJ1-2
D gene: NA
V gene: TRBV5-4
CDR3 length: 15

CDR3 protein: CAGKGLYLSTEAFF
CDR3 DNA: TGTGCCGGAAAAGGACTATACCTAAGTACTGAAGCTTTCTTT
clone size: NA
J gene: TRBJ1-1
D gene: NA
V gene: TRBV2
CDR3 length: 14

CDR3 protein: CASSDPTGANEQFF
CDR3 DNA: TGCGCCAGCAGCGACCCGACAGGGGCAAATGAGCAGTTCTTC
clone size: NA
J gene: TRBJ2-1
D gene: TRBD1
V gene: TRBV5-1
CDR3 length: 14

CDR3 protein: CASSRDGAGGTEAFF
CDR3 DNA: TGTGCCAGTAGTAGGGACGGGGCGGGGGGCACTGAAGCTTTCTTT
clone size: NA
J gene: TRBJ1-1
D gene: NA
V gene: TRBV19
CDR3 length: 15

CDR3 protein: CASSYGGASFYGYTF
CDR3 DNA: TGTGCCAGCAGTTACGGAGGGGCCTCTTTCTATGGCTACACCTTC
clone size: NA
J gene: TRBJ1-2
D gene: NA
V gene: TRBV6-2/TRBV6-3
CDR3 length: 15

CDR3 protein: CASSLPSGTDTQYF
CDR3 DNA: TGCGCCAGCAGCTTACCCTCGGGCACAGATACGCAGTATTTT
clone size: once
J gene: TRBJ2-3
D gene: NA
V gene: TRBV5-1
CDR3 length: 14

CDR3 protein: CASSARTSGLQFF
CDR3 DNA: TGTGCCAGCAGTGCCCGGACTAGCGGATTGCAGTTCTTC
clone size: once
J gene: TRBJ2-1
D gene: TRBD2
V gene: TRBV6-4
CDR3 length: 13

CDR3 protein: CASSSLRYSGANVLTF
CDR3 DNA: TGTGCCAGCAGCTCACTAAGGTACTCTGGGGCCAACGTCCTGACTTTC
clone size: NA
J gene: TRBJ2-6
D gene: NA
V gene: TRBV7-9
CDR3 length: 16

CDR3 protein: CASSPWEGANYGYTF
CDR3 DNA: TGTGCCAGCTCACCATGGGAGGGAGCTAACTATGGCTACACCTTC
clone size: NA
J gene: TRBJ1-2
D gene: NA
V gene: TRBV18
CDR3 length: 15

CDR3 protein: CASSSRQGGSYNEQFF
CDR3 DNA: TGTGCCAGCAGTTCACGACAGGGGGGCTCCTACAATGAGCAGTTCTTC
clone size: few
J gene: TRBJ2-1
D gene: TRBD1
V gene: TRBV6-5
CDR3 length: 16

CDR3 protein: CASSHAGRSNEKLFF
CDR3 DNA: TGTGCCAGCAGCCATGCAGGGCGAAGTAATGAAAAACTGTTTTTT
clone size: NA
J gene: TRBJ1-4
D gene: NA
V gene: TRBV7-9
CDR3 length: 15

CDR3 protein: CASSEGQAFYGNTIYF
CDR3 DNA: TGCGCCAGCAGCGAGGGACAGGCGTTTTATGGAAACACCATATATTTT
clone size: few
J gene: TRBJ1-3
D gene: TRBD1
V gene: TRBV5-1
CDR3 length: 16

CDR3 protein: CASILRSGQNQPQHF
CDR3 DNA: TGTGCCAGCATCCTAAGGTCAGGGCAAAATCAGCCCCAGCATTTT
clone size: NA
J gene: TRBJ1-5
D gene: NA
V gene: TRBV6-5
CDR3 length: 15

CDR3 protein: CASSPLAGGSYNEQFF
CDR3 DNA: TGTGCCAGCAGTCCCCTAGCGGGGGGCTCGTACAATGAGCAGTTCTTC
clone size: NA
J gene: TRBJ2-1
D gene: TRBD2
V gene: TRBV2
CDR3 length: 16

CDR3 protein: CASSFLGQSTEAFF
CDR3 DNA: TGCGCCAGCAGCTTCCTGGGACAGAGCACTGAAGCTTTCTTT
clone size: NA
J gene: TRBJ1-1
D gene: TRBD1
V gene: TRBV5-1
CDR3 length: 14

CDR3 protein: CASSLETGSNQPQHF
CDR3 DNA: TGCGCCAGCAGCTTGGAAACAGGTAGCAATCAGCCCCAGCATTTT
clone size: NA
J gene: TRBJ1-5
D gene: NA
V gene: TRBV5-1
CDR3 length: 15

CDR3 protein: CAISDNPGQGVANEKLFF
CDR3 DNA: TGTGCCATCAGTGATAACCCGGGACAGGGGGTCGCGAATGAAAAACTGTTTTTT
clone size: NA
J gene: TRBJ1-4
D gene: TRBD1
V gene: TRBV10-3
CDR3 length: 18

CDR3 protein: CASSPGTSGGALDTQYF
CDR3 DNA: TGTGCCAGCAGCCCCGGGACTAGCGGGGGGGCCTTGGATACGCAGTATTTT
clone size: NA
J gene: TRBJ2-3
D gene: TRBD2
V gene: TRBV5-4
CDR3 length: 17

CDR3 protein: CASSLFRGNEQFF
CDR3 DNA: TGTGCCAGCAGTTTATTCAGGGGGAATGAGCAGTTCTTC
clone size: NA
J gene: TRBJ2-1
D gene: TRBD1
V gene: TRBV6-6
CDR3 length: 13

CDR3 protein: CASSSSGTGKLYEQYF
CDR3 DNA: TGTGCCAGCAGTTCGTCCGGGACAGGGAAACTCTACGAGCAGTACTTC
clone size: NA
J gene: TRBJ2-7
D gene: TRBD1
V gene: TRBV27
CDR3 length: 16

CDR3 protein: CASSRDSYEQYF
CDR3 DNA: TGCGCCAGCAGCAGGGACAGCTACGAGCAGTACTTC
clone size: NA
J gene: TRBJ2-7
D gene: TRBD1
V gene: TRBV5-1
CDR3 length: 12

CDR3 protein: CASSYIRGPGNTIYF
CDR3 DNA: TGTGCCAGCAGCTATATCAGGGGGCCCGGAAACACCATATATTTT
clone size: NA
J gene: TRBJ1-3
D gene: TRBD1
V gene: TRBV7-9
CDR3 length: 15

CDR3 protein: CASSYSGGSGGYTF
CDR3 DNA: TGTGCCAGCAGTTACTCGGGGGGGTCAGGTGGCTACACCTTC
clone size: NA
J gene: TRBJ1-2
D gene: NA
V gene: TRBV6-6
CDR3 length: 14

CDR3 protein: CASSSDRGTNEKLFF
CDR3 DNA: TGTGCCAGCAGTTCCGACAGGGGGACTAATGAAAAACTGTTTTTT
clone size: NA
J gene: TRBJ1-4
D gene: TRBD1
V gene: TRBV6-5
CDR3 length: 15

CDR3 protein: CASSISAGVNSPLHF
CDR3 DNA: TGTGCCAGTAGTATTAGTGCAGGGGTAAATTCACCCCTCCACTTT
clone size: NA
J gene: TRBJ1-6
D gene: NA
V gene: TRBV19
CDR3 length: 15

CDR3 protein: CASSPLRTSTSTDTQYF
CDR3 DNA: TGTGCCAGCTCACCACTCAGGACTAGCACTAGCACAGATACGCAGTATTTT
clone size: NA
J gene: TRBJ2-3
D gene: TRBD2
V gene: TRBV18
CDR3 length: 17

CDR3 protein: CASSSETTGGESEAFF
CDR3 DNA: TGTGCCAGCAGCTCCGAAACGACAGGGGGCGAGTCTGAAGCTTTCTTT
clone size: NA
J gene: TRBJ1-1
D gene: TRBD1
V gene: TRBV7-7
CDR3 length: 16

CDR3 protein: CASSFGDTQYF
CDR3 DNA: TGCGCCAGCAGTTTCGGGGATACGCAGTATTTT
clone size: NA
J gene: TRBJ2-3
D gene: NA
V gene: TRBV5-1
CDR3 length: 11

CDR3 protein: CASPRTEAFF
CDR3 DNA: TGTGCCAGCCCCAGAACTGAAGCTTTCTTT
clone size: NA
J gene: TRBJ1-1
D gene: NA
V gene: TRBV6-4
CDR3 length: 10

CDR3 protein: CASSLSNGYGYTF
CDR3 DNA: TGTGCCAGCAGTTTATCGAACGGCTATGGCTACACCTTC
clone size: NA
J gene: TRBJ1-2
D gene: NA
V gene: TRBV27
CDR3 length: 13

CDR3 protein: CASRGERGNSPLHF
CDR3 DNA: TGTGCCAGCAGGGGGGAAAGGGGGAATTCACCCCTCCACTTT
clone size: NA
J gene: TRBJ1-6
D gene: NA
V gene: TRBV2
CDR3 length: 14

CDR3 protein: CASSLGGGVKDYGYTF
CDR3 DNA: TGTGCCAGCAGCTTAGGAGGGGGGGTAAAGGACTATGGCTACACCTTC
clone size: NA
J gene: TRBJ1-2
D gene: NA
V gene: TRBV7-8
CDR3 length: 16